The 27 T cell receptor beta chains below come from one sample, sequenced in a study of siplizumab effects on memory and regulatory T cells. Sequenced by immunoSEQ multiplex PCR; TCRdb stores in-frame clones only, minus some. The sample yields fewer than 70,000 clones, 75% to 90% seen once. Sequencing was performed on Tregs sorted from blood. These receptors were obtained from a human donor in good health.

V usage is TRBV6-6 and J usage is TRBJ2-7; D perhaps matches TRBD1 (8 bases). The V gene lost 4 bases and the J gene lost 6 bases, with 13 bases spanning the gap. From germline, CDR1 is MNHNY and CDR2 SVGAGI (reference sequence). This CDR3 has 13 amino acids. The CDR3 reads CASSFYRGGEQYF. CDR3 nucleotide sequence: TGTGCCAGCAGTTTCTACAGGGGGGGCGAGCAGTACTTC.

The V gene is TRBV9, the J gene TRBJ2-2; tentative D call: TRBD1 (5 bases). The V end was cut by 0 bases, the J end by 5 bases, with 14 bases between. The CDR3 is 16 amino acids. From germline, CDR1 is SGDLS and CDR2 YYNGEE. CDR3 coding DNA: TGTGCCAGCAGCGTAGTGTCAGGGCCTAGAACCGGGGAGCTGTTTTTT. It codes for CASSVVSGPRTGELFF.

By sample fraction, this clone is medium-sized. The chain carries TRBV25-1 and TRBJ2-7; no definite D call. The CDR3 sequence is 11 residues long. V lost 4 bases to trimming and J lost 7 bases, with 8 bases between them. Looked up from germline, CDR1 is MGHDK and CDR2 is SYGVNS. In DNA form, the CDR3 reads TGTGCCAGCAGTGGGGCAGTAGAGCAGTACTTC. This gives the protein CASSGAVEQYF.

V and J are TRBV2 and TRBJ2-3; TRBD2 agrees at 9 bases. V was clipped by 3 bases and J by 2 bases; unmatched bases: 6. There are 16 residues in the CDR3. Germline CDR1 and CDR2: SNHLY and FYNNEI. The CDR3 is CASSDRLADYTDTQYF. The CDR3 DNA follows: TGTGCCAGCAGTGACCGACTAGCGGACTACACAGATACGCAGTATTTT.

The chain uses TRBV19 and TRBJ2-3, with a weak D call TRBD2 (6 bases). Germline lookup yields CDR1 LNHDA and CDR2 SQIVND (reference sequence). The CDR3 consists of 14 residues. V dropped 1 base and J dropped 7 bases, with 12 bases sitting between them. CDR3 protein: CASSIGRERYTQYF. In DNA, the CDR3 is TGTGCCAGTAGTATAGGGAGGGAAAGGTATACGCAGTATTTT.

The rearrangement joins TRBV28 to TRBJ1-1; possible D gene TRBD1, 5 bases. Germline V gene data show CDR1 as MDHEN and CDR2 as SYDVKM. The CDR3 extends over 14 amino acids. V shed 4 bases and J shed 1 base, with 10 bases lying between them. CDR3 loop: CASSSTEWNTEAFF. The CDR3 bases are TGTGCCAGCAGTTCGACAGAATGGAACACTGAAGCTTTCTTT.

V and J are TRBV15 and TRBJ1-1, with 7 bases identical to TRBD1. CDR3 length: 17 residues. Germline CDR1 and CDR2: LNHNV and YYDKDF (reference sequence). Trimming at V came to 3 bases and at J to 1 base, leaving 11 bases not matched to a gene. This CDR3 is CATSSLLGGRWNTEAFF. The CDR3 nucleotides are TGTGCCACCAGCAGCCTCCTAGGGGGCCGGTGGAACACTGAAGCTTTCTTT.

CDR3 sequence (DNA): TGTGCCAGCAGTGAACTAGTGAACACCGGGGAGCTGTTTTTT. It codes for CASSELVNTGELFF. The rearrangement joins TRBV6-1 to TRBJ2-2, with D hard to call. V was clipped by 2 bases and J by 1 base, with 5 bases between them. Germline lookup yields CDR1 MNHNS and CDR2 SASEGT. The CDR3 has 14 residues.

The chain joins TRBV7-9 to TRBJ2-3; the D is unclear. Trimming stripped 0 bases from V and 2 bases from J, with 9 bases between. This CDR3 region has 15 residues. Germline V gene data show CDR1 as SEHNR and CDR2 as FQNEAQ (reference sequence). The CDR3 DNA reads TGTGCCAGCAGCTTAGCAAGGTATCCCACAGATACGCAGTATTTT. Encoded protein: CASSLARYPTDTQYF. Together with reference TRBV7-9 and TRBJ2-3, the CDR3 gives the full variable domain: DTGVSQNPRHKITKRGQNVTFRCDPISEHNRLYWYRQTLGQGPEFLTYFQNEAQLEKSRLLSDRFSAERPKGSFSTLEIQRTEQGDSAMYLCASSLARYPTDTQYFGPGTRLTVL.

The chain joins TRBV7-2 to TRBJ2-7; TRBD1 matches at 9 bases. Germline CDR1 reads SGHTA; CDR2 reads FQGNSA. With 2 bases clipped from V and 4 bases from J, the junction kept 6 bases outside the gene matches. CDR3 size: 15 residues. The CDR3 DNA sequence: TGTGCCAGCAGCTTACGGGGACAGGGTAATTACGAGCAGTACTTC. Protein: CASSLRGQGNYEQYF.

CDR3 nucleotides: TGTGCCAGCAGCAAGATGACGGGACTCTGGGGCGAGCAGTACTTC. It is translated as CASSKMTGLWGEQYF. The chain links TRBV2 to TRBJ2-7; perhaps TRBD2 as D (6 bases). Trimming left V 6 bases short and J 6 bases short, with 21 bases between. The CDR3 contains 15 residues. CDR1 is SNHLY and CDR2 is FYNNEI in the germline V gene.

The rearrangement uses TRBV28 and TRBJ1-2, with TRBD1 identical over 8 bases. The CDR3 runs 15 residues. Trimming cost V 3 bases and J 4 bases; bases outside gene matches: 7. Looked up from germline, CDR1 is MDHEN and CDR2 is SYDVKM. The CDR3 DNA sequence: TGTGCCAGCAGTTTGGACAGGGCCATCCCCTATGGCTACACCTTC. Protein: CASSLDRAIPYGYTF.

This rearrangement joins TRBV7-2 to TRBJ2-2; 10 bases map to TRBD1. J lost 4 bases, V lost 6 bases, and 11 bases had no gene match. From germline, CDR1 is SGHTA and CDR2 FQGNSA. The CDR3 totals 17 residues. The DNA for the CDR3 is TGTGCCAGCAGAAAACCGACAGGGGGCCTCGGCACCGGGGAGCTGTTTTTT. This translates into CASRKPTGGLGTGELFF.

This chain uses TRBV19 with TRBJ2-3; 7 bases agree with TRBD2. Per the germline V gene, CDR1 is LNHDA and CDR2 is SQIVND (reference sequence). The CDR3 spans 15 residues. The junction had 7 bases not matched to a gene; V was cut back by 4 bases and J by 3 bases. The CDR3 DNA follows: TGTGCCAGTAGTAGTCTAGCGGAACGGACAGATACGCAGTATTTT. Protein sequence: CASSSLAERTDTQYF.

The chain joins TRBV11-2 to TRBJ2-5, with 7 bases fitting TRBD2. Germline CDR1 and CDR2: SGHAT and FQNNGV. V gave up 0 bases and J gave up 0 bases; unmatched junction bases: 1. CDR3 length: 15 amino acids. CDR3 region: CASSLDGTNQETQYF. The CDR3 nucleotides are TGTGCCAGCAGCTTAGATGGGACTAACCAAGAGACCCAGTACTTC. The full variable domain, rest sourced from reference TRBV11-2 and TRBJ2-5, is EAGVAQSPRYKIIEKRQSVAFWCNPISGHATLYWYQQILGQGPKLLIQFQNNGVVDDSQLPKDRFSAERLKGVDSTLKIQPAKLEDSAVYLCASSLDGTNQETQYFGPGTRLLVL.

The chain carries TRBV5-1 and TRBJ2-1; D is unclear. Deletions cut 0 bases from V and 9 bases from J, with 19 bases between. Germline lookup yields CDR1 SGHRS and CDR2 YFSETQ. CDR3 length: 16 residues. CDR3 amino acids: CASSLEGSRGPSEQFF. As DNA, the CDR3 is TGCGCCAGCAGCTTGGAGGGTAGCCGTGGTCCCAGTGAGCAGTTCTTC.

This chain connects TRBV29-1 to TRBJ2-5; maybe TRBD2 (5 bases). With 4 bases removed from V and 7 bases from J, the gap between germline ends came to 10 bases. The CDR3 sequence is 11 residues long. Germline V gene sequence: CDR1 SQVTM, CDR2 ANQGSEA. The CDR3: CSVGAGGTQYF. In nucleotides, the CDR3 is TGCAGCGTTGGGGCCGGAGGGACCCAGTACTTC.

This rearrangement joins TRBV4-1 to TRBJ1-2; D uncertain. The CDR3 contains 14 residues. Germline V gene sequence: CDR1 MGHRA, CDR2 YSYEKL. The V end was cut by 1 base, the J end by 8 bases, with 14 bases between. CDR3 residues: CASSQGRFDVGYTF. The CDR3 region has the DNA TGCGCCAGCAGCCAAGGTCGATTTGACGTAGGCTACACCTTC.

V gene TRBV7-2 combines with J gene TRBJ2-1, with TRBD2 matching over 9 bases. Losses at the gene ends were 5 bases for V and 6 bases for J; bases not matched to a gene: 8. The germline V gene encodes CDR1 SGHTA and CDR2 FQGNSA. CDR3 length: 15 residues. The CDR3 DNA follows: TGTGCCAGCAGCCTACAAGCGGGAGGAGGCAATGAGCAGTTCTTC. Protein: CASSLQAGGGNEQFF.

V and J are TRBV5-6 and TRBJ2-5; 11 nucleotides line up with TRBD1. J lost 4 bases, V lost 3 bases, and 5 bases had no gene match. This CDR3 spans 15 amino acids. CDR1 and CDR2 (germline): SGHDT, YYEEEE. The CDR3: CASSWDRGIVETQYF. DNA for the CDR3: TGTGCCAGCAGCTGGGACAGGGGGATCGTAGAGACCCAGTACTTC.

V usage is TRBV19 and J usage is TRBJ1-1; no clear D. V was clipped by 6 bases and J by 0 bases, with 5 bases between them. Looked up from germline, CDR1 is LNHDA and CDR2 is SQIVND (reference sequence). This CDR3 comprises 12 residues. The CDR3 loop is CASRRVNTEAFF. In DNA, the CDR3 is TGTGCCAGTAGGAGGGTGAACACTGAAGCTTTCTTT.

V usage is TRBV28 and J usage is TRBJ2-7; 8 positions agree with TRBD2. Germline assignment: CDR1 MDHEN and CDR2 SYDVKM. CDR3 length equals 17 residues. Trimming at V came to 3 bases and at J to 2 bases, leaving 12 bases not matched to a gene. The chain's CDR3 is CASSFPRGAGVTYEQYF. The CDR3 bases are TGTGCCAGCAGTTTTCCCCGCGGAGCGGGGGTAACCTACGAGCAGTACTTC.

This clone was detected only once. The chain recombines TRBV28 with TRBJ1-4; no definite D call. Germline-derived CDR1 and CDR2 are MDHEN and SYDVKM. The V gene lost 6 bases and the J gene lost 0 bases, with 20 bases spanning the gap. The CDR3 has 18 residues. This CDR3 reads CASSPLRGLITTNEKLFF. As DNA, the CDR3 is TGTGCCAGCAGCCCCCTTCGTGGGCTTATAACAACTAATGAAAAACTGTTTTTT.

This sequence joins TRBV12-5 and TRBJ2-5; 12 bases are a match to TRBD2. J gave up 4 bases and V 2 bases, and 8 bases lay outside the gene matches. Germline V CDR1 and CDR2: LGHNT, FRNRAP. The CDR3 totals 17 residues. Here the CDR3 reads CASGLSTAGLAGETQYF. For the CDR3, the DNA is TGTGCTAGTGGTTTGTCGACCGCGGGACTAGCGGGAGAGACCCAGTACTTC.

Turning to this clone: Other DNA sequences from this sample encode an identical CDR3 as well. The chain joins TRBV7-2 to TRBJ2-5; no reliable D call. The length of the CDR3 is 11 residues. The V and J ends lost 3 bases and 5 bases respectively, with 4 bases between them. Germline-derived CDR1 and CDR2 are SGHTA and FQGNSA. The CDR3: CASSFYETQYF. CDR3 nucleotides: TGTGCCAGCAGCTTTTATGAGACCCAGTACTTC.

The CDR3 DNA follows: TGTGCCTGGGGCAGGGGTTTGGATGGCTACACCTTC. Translation: CAWGRGLDGYTF. This sequence joins TRBV30 and TRBJ1-2, with a weak D call TRBD1 (6 bases). This CDR3 is 12 amino acids long. CDR1 and CDR2 from the germline V gene are GTSNPN and SVGIG (reference sequence). The ends were cut back, 5 bases at V and 6 bases at J, with 13 bases in the middle.

The chain joins TRBV4-1 to TRBJ2-6; no clear D gene. Germline CDR1 is MGHRA and CDR2 is YSYEKL. With 4 bases removed from V and 1 base from J, the gap between germline ends came to 11 bases. The CDR3 spans 16 residues. The CDR3 DNA is TGCGCCAGCAGCCTGAAATTCCTTTCTGGGGCCAACGTCCTGACTTTC. Protein product: CASSLKFLSGANVLTF.